What follows describes a single T cell receptor (beta chain). Its antigen is currently unknown. This specimen comes from a study of cytomegalovirus exposure and HLA in healthy donors. Study conclusions and caveats: Later analysis identified several of the most significant clusters that appeared linked to common viral pathogens. More clonal expansion characterized HLA-associated TCR beta chains than equally common others in a later analysis. The only immune exposure information that was available was CMV serostatus.

The primer mix had 60 Vbeta and 13 Jbeta primers. In the original analysis: Later, an analysis found 65 million to 85 million unique TCR beta chains, and around 12 million of these were shared. The method was immunoSEQ multiplex PCR; TCRdb's version includes in-frame clones alone and lacks a portion of them. V and J calls and clone size are those listed in that table; D and trimming were worked out from the DNA. The sample lists some 120,000 clones; 50% to 70% were seen once. The CDR3 contains 15 residues. Trimming took 5 bases from V and 1 from J; bases not matched to a gene: 8. Germline CDR1 SGHAT, CDR2 FQDESV (reference sequence).

The chain uses TRBV11-1 and TRBJ2-7; 7 bases map to TRBD1. This TCR was sampled from a woman between 40 and 50 years old in good health and CMV-seropositive. The sample comprised PBMCs. CDR3 sequence reads: CASSARTGGSYEQYF. DNA of the CDR3: TGTGCCAGCAGCGCTCGGACAGGTGGATCCTACGAGCAGTACTTC.